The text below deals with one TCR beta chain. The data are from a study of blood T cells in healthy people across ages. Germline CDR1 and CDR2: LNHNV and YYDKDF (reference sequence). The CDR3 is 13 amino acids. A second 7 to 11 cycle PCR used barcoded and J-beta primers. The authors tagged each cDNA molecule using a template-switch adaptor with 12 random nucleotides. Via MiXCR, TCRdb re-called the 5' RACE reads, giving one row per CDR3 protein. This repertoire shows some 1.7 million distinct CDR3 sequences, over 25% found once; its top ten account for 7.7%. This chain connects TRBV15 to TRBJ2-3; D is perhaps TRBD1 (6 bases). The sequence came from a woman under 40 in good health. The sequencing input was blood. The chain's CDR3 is CITSGAWGDTQYF. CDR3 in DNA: TGTATCACCTCAGGGGCTTGGGGTGATACGCAGTATTTT.